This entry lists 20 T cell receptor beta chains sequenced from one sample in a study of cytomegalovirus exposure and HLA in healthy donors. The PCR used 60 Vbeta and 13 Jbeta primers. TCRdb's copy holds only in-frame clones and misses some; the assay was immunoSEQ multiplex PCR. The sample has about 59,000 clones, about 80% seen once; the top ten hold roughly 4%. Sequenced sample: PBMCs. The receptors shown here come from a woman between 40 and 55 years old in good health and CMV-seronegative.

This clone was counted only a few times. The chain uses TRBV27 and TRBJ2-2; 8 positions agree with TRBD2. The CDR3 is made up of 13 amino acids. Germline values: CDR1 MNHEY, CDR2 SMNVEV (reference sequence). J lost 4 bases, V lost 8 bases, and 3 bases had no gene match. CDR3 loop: CASRGGGTGELFF. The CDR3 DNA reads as TGTGCCAGCCGGGGGGGCGGCACCGGGGAGCTGTTTTTT.

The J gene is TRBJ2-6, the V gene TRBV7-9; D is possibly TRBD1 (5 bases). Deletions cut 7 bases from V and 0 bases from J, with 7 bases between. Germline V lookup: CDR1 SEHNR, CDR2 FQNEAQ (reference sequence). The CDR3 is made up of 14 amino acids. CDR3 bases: TGTGCCAGCACCGACAGCTCTGGGGCCAACGTCCTGACTTTC. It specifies CASTDSSGANVLTF.

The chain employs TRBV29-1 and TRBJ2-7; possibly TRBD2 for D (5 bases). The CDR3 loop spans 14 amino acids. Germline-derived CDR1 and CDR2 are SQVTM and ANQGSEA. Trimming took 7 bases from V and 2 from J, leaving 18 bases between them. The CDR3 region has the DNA TGCAGCGGTACACTAGGAGTGGGTACCTACGAGCAGTACTTC. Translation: CSGTLGVGTYEQYF.

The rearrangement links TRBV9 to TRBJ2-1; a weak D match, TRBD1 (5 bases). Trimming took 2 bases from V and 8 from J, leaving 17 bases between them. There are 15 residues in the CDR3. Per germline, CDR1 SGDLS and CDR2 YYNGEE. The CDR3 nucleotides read TGTGCCAGCAGCGTCGGACACTCGGCCTCTCATGAGCAGTTCTTC. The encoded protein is CASSVGHSASHEQFF. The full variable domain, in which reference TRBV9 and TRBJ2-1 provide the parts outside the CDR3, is DSGVTQTPKHLITATGQRVTLRCSPRSGDLSVYWYQQSLDQGLQFLIQYYNGEERAKGNILERFSAQQFPDLHSELNLSSLELGDSALYFCASSVGHSASHEQFFGPGTRLTVL.

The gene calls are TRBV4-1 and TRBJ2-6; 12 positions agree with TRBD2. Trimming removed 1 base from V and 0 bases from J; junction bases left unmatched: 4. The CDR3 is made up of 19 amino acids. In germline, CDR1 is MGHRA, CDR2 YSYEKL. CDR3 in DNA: TGCGCCAGCAGCCAAGGACTAGCGGGAGCCATCTCTGGGGCCAACGTCCTGACTTTC. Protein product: CASSQGLAGAISGANVLTF.

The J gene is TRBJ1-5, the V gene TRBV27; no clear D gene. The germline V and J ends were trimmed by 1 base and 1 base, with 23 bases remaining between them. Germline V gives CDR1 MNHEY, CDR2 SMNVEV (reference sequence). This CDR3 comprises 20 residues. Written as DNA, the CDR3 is TGTGCCAGCAGTTTATATACCCCACGAAGAACAAGACACAGCAATCAGCCCCAGCATTTT. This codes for CASSLYTPRRTRHSNQPQHF.

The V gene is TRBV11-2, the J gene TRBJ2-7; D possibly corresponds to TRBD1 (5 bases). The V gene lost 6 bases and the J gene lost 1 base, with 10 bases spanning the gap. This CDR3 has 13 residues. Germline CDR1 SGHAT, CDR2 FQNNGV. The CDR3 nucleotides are TGTGCCAGCAGATCCAGACAGTCCTACGAGCAGTACTTC. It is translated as CASRSRQSYEQYF.

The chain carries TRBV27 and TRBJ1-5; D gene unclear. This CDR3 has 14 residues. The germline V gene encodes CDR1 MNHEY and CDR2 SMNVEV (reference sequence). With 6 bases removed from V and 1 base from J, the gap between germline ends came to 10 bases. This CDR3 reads CASSLAWSNQPQHF. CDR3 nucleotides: TGTGCCAGCAGCCTAGCATGGAGCAATCAGCCCCAGCATTTT.

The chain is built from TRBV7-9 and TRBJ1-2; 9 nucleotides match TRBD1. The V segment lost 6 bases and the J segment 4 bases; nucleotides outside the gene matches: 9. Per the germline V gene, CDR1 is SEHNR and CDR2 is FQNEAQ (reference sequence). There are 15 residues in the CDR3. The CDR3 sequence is CASSYTGQGTYGYTF. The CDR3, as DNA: TGTGCCAGCAGTTACACGGGACAGGGAACCTATGGCTACACCTTC. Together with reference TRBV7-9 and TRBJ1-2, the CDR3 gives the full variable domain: DTGVSQNPRHKITKRGQNVTFRCDPISEHNRLYWYRQTLGQGPEFLTYFQNEAQLEKSRLLSDRFSAERPKGSFSTLEIQRTEQGDSAMYLCASSYTGQGTYGYTFGSGTRLTVV.

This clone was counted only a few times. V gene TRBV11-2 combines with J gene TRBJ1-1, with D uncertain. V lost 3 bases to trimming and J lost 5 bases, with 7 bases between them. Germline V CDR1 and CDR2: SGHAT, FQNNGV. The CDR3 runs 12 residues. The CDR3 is CASSFLLTEAFF. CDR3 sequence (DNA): TGTGCCAGCAGCTTCCTGTTAACTGAAGCTTTCTTT.

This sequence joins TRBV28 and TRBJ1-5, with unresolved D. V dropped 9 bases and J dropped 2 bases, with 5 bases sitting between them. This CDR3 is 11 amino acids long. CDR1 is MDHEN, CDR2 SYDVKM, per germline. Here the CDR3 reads CASSGNQPQHF. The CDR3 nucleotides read TGTGCCAGTTCCGGCAATCAGCCCCAGCATTTT. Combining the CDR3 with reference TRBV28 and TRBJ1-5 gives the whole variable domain DVKVTQSSRYLVKRTGEKVFLECVQDMDHENMFWYRQDPGLGLRLIYFSYDVKMKEKGDIPEGYSVSREKKERFSLILESASTNQTSMYLCASSGNQPQHFGDGTRLSIL.

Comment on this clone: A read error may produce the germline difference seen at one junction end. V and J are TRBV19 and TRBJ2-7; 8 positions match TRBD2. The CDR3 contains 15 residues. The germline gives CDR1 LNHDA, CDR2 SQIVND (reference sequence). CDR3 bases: TGTGCCAGTAGTACCCTAGCGGGCTCGATCTACGAGCAGTGCTTC. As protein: CASSTLAGSIYEQCF.

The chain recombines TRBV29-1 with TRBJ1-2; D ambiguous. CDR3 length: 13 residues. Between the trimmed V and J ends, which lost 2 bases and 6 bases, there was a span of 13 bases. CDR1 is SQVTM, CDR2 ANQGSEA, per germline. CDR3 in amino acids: CSVEKPHRDGYTF. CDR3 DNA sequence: TGCAGCGTTGAAAAGCCCCATCGAGATGGCTACACCTTC.

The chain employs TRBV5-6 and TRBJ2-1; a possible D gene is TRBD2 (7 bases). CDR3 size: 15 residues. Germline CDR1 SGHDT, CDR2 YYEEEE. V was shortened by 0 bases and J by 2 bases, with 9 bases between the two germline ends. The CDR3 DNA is TGTGCCAGCAGCTTGGGGGGGGGCCCCTACAATGAGCAGTTCTTC. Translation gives CASSLGGGPYNEQFF.

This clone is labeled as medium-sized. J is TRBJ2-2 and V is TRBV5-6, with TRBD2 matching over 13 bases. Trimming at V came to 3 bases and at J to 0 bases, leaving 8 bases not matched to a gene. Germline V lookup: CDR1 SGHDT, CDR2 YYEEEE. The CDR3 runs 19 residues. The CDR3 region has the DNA TGTGCCAGCAGCTATGGACTAGCGGGAGATAAAGCGAACACCGGGGAGCTGTTTTTT. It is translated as CASSYGLAGDKANTGELFF.

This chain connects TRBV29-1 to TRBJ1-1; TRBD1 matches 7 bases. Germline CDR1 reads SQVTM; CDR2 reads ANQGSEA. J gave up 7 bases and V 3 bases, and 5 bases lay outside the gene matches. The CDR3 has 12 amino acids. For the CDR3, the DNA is TGCAGCGTTGACCGGACAGGCCATGAAGCTTTCTTT. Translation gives CSVDRTGHEAFF.

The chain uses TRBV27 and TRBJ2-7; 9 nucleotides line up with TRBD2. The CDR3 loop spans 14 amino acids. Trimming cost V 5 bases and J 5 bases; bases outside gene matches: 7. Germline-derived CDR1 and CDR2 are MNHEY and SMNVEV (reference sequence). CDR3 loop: CASSPRAGGDEQYF. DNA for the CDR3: TGTGCCAGCAGTCCTAGAGCGGGAGGCGACGAGCAGTACTTC.

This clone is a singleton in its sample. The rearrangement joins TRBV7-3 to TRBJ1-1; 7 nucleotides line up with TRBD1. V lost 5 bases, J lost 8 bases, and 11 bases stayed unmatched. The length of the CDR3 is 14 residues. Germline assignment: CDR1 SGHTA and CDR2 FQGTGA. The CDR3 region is CASSPQARTGEAFF. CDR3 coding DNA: TGTGCCAGCAGCCCCCAAGCCCGGACAGGCGAAGCTTTCTTT.

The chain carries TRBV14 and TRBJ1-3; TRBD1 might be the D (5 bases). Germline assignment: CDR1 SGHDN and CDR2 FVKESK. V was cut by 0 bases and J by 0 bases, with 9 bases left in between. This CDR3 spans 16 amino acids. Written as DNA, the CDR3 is TGTGCCAGCAGCCAAGAATTCGACAGCTCTGGAAACACCATATATTTT. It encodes CASSQEFDSSGNTIYF. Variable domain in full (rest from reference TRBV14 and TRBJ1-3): EAGVTQFPSHSVIEKGQTVTLRCDPISGHDNLYWYRRVMGKEIKFLLHFVKESKQDESGMPNNRFLAERTGGTYSTLKVQPAELEDSGVYFCASSQEFDSSGNTIYFGEGSWLTVV.

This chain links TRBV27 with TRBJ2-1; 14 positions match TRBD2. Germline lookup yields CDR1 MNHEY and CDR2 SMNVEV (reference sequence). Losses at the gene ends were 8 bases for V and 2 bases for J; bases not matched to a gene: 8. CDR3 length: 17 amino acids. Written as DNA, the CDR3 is TGTGCCAGCGGTGGGACTAGCGGGAGACGGGCCTACAATGAGCAGTTCTTC. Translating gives CASGGTSGRRAYNEQFF.